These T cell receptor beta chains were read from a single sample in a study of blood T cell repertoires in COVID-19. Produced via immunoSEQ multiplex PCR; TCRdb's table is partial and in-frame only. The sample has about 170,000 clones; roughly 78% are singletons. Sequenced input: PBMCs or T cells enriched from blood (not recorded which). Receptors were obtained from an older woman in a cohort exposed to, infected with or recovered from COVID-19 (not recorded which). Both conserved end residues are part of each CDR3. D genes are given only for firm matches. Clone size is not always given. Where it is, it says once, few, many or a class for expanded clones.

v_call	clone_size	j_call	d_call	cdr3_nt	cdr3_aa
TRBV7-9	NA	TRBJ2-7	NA	TGTGCCAGCAGCTATAGTGGTACAGTGAACGAGCAGTACTTC	CASSYSGTVNEQYF
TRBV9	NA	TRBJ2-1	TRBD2	TGTGCCAGCAGCTCAAGGACTAGCGGGTTCAACAATGAGCAGTTCTTC	CASSSRTSGFNNEQFF
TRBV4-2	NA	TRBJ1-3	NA	TGTGCCAGCAGGCGGGATCTCGCAACCGGAAACACCATATATTTT	CASRRDLATGNTIYF
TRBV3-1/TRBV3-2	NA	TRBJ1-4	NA	TGTGCCAGCAGCCCGACGGGAGTCGGCCATGAAAAACTGTTTTTT	CASSPTGVGHEKLFF
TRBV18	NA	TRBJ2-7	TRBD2	TGTGCCAGCTCGTTTACTCGGGAGGACGAGCAGTACTTC	CASSFTREDEQYF
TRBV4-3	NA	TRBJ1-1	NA	TGCGCCAGCAGCCAAGAATACAAGAACACTGAAGCTTTCTTT	CASSQEYKNTEAFF
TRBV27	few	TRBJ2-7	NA	TGTGCCAGCAGTCCGACTGGCCCCTACGAGCAGTACTTC	CASSPTGPYEQYF
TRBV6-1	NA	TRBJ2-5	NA	TGTGCCAGCGGTTCAGCGTACCAAGAGACCCAGTACTTC	CASGSAYQETQYF
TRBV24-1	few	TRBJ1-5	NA	TGTGCCACCAGTGTCAGGGCTGGTCAGCCCCAGCATTTT	CATSVRAGQPQHF
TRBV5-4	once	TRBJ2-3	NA	TGTGCCAGCAGCATTCTAACCGCAGATACGCAGTATTTT	CASSILTADTQYF
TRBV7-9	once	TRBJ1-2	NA	TGTGCCAGCAGCAGTCGCACAACCTATGGCTACACCTTC	CASSSRTTYGYTF
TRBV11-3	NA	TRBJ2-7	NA	TGTGCCAGCAGCTTAGGCTATCGGGGGACTGTGTACGAGCAGTACTTC	CASSLGYRGTVYEQYF
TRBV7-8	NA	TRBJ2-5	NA	TGTGCCAGCAGCTTAAACGCGGGACTCAGGGAGACCCAGTACTTC	CASSLNAGLRETQYF
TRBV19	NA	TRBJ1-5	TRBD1	TGTGCCAGTAGACCGACAGGGTTGGGCAATCAGCCCCAGCATTTT	CASRPTGLGNQPQHF
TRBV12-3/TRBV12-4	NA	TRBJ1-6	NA	TGTGCCAGCAGTTTAAGTTACGGTTCACCCCTCCACTTT	CASSLSYGSPLHF
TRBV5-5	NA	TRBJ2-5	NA	TGTGCCAGCAGCTTGGCGGGAAGCGAGACCCAGTACTTC	CASSLAGSETQYF